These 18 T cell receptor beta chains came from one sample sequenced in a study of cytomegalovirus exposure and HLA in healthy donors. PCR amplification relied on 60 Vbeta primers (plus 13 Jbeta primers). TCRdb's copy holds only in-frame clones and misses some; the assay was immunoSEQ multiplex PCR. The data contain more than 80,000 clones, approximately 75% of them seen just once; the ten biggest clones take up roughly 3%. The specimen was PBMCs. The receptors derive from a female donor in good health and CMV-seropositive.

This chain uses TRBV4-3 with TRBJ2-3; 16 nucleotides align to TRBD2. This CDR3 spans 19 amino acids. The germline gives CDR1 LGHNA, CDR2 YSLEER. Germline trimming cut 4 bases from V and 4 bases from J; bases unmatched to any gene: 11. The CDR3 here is CASSLGTSGRAGIPDTQYF. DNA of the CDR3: TGCGCCAGCAGCCTTGGGACTAGCGGGAGGGCCGGGATCCCAGATACGCAGTATTTT.

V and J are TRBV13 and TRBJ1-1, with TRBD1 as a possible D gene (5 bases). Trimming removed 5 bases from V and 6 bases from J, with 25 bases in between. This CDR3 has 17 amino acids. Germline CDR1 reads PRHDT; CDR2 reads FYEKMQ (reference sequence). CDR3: CASSLLGGSGSVAEAFF. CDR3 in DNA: TGTGCCAGCAGCCTCCTCGGGGGGTCCGGGTCGGTGGCTGAAGCTTTCTTT.

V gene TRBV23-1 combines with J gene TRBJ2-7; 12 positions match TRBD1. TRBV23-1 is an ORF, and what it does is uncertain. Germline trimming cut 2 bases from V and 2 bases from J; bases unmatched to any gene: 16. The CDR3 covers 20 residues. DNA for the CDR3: TGCGCCAGCAGTCAACCGGGACAGGGGGCTATTCCCCCCCACCCCTACGAGCAGTACTTC. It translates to CASSQPGQGAIPPHPYEQYF.

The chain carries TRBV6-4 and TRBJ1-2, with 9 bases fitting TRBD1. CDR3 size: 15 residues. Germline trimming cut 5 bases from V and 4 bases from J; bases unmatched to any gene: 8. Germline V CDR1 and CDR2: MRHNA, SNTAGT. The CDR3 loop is CASSYESDRGYGYTF. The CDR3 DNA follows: TGTGCCAGCAGTTACGAATCGGACAGGGGCTATGGCTACACCTTC.

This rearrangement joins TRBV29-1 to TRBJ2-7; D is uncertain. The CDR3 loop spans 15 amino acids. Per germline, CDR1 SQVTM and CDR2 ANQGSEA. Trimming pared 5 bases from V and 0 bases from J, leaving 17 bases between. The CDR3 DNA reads TGCAGCGTTACCCTGTGGTCAGTAGCCTCCTACGAGCAGTACTTC. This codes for CSVTLWSVASYEQYF.

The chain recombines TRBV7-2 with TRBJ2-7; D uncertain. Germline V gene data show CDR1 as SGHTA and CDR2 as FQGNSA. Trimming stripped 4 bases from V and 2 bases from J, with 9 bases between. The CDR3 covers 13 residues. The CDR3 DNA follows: TGTGCCAGCAGCTCCGTCAGGACCTACGAGCAGTACTTC. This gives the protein CASSSVRTYEQYF.

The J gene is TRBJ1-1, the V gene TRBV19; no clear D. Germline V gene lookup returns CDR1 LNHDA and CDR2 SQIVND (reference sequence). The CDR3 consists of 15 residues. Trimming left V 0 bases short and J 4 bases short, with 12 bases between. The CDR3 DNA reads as TGTGCCAGTAGTATAGATGGGAGGGTCTTCACTGAAGCTTTCTTT. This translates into CASSIDGRVFTEAFF.

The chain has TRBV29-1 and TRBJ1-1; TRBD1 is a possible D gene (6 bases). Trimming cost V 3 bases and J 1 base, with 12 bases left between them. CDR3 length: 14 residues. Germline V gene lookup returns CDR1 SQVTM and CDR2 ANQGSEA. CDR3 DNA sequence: TGCAGCGTTGATGGGGGCAGCGGGAACACTGAAGCTTTCTTT. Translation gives CSVDGGSGNTEAFF.

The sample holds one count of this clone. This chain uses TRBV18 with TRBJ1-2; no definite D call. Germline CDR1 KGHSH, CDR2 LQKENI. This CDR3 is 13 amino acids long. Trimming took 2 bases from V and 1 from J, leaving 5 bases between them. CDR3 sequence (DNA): TGTGCCAGCTCACCATCCAGTAACTATGGCTACACCTTC. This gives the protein CASSPSSNYGYTF.

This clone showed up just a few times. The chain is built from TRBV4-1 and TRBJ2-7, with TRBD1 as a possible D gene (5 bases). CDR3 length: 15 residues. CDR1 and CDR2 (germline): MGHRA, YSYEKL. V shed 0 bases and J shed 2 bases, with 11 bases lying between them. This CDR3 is CASSQDFPGPYEQYF. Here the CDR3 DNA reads TGCGCCAGCAGCCAAGATTTCCCAGGGCCCTACGAGCAGTACTTC.

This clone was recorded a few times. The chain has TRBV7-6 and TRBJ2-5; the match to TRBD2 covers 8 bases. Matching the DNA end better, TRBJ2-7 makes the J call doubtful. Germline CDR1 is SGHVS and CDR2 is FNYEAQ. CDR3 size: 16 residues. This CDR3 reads CASSSRLASGLIEQYF. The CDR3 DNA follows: TGTGCCAGCAGCTCCCGCCTGGCTAGCGGGTTGATCGAGCAGTACTTC.

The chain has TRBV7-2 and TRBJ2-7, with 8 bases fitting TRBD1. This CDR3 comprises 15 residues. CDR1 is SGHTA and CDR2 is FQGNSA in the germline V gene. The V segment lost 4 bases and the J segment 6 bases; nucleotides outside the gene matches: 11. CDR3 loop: CASSSEPWTGSEQYF. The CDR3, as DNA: TGTGCCAGCAGCTCCGAGCCTTGGACAGGGTCCGAGCAGTACTTC.

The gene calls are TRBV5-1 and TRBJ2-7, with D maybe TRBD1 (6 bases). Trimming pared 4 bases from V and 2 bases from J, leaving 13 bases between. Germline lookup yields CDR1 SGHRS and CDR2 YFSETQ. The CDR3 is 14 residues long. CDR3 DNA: TGCGCCAGCAGCGTCTCACAGGGTACCTACGAGCAGTACTTC. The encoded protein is CASSVSQGTYEQYF.

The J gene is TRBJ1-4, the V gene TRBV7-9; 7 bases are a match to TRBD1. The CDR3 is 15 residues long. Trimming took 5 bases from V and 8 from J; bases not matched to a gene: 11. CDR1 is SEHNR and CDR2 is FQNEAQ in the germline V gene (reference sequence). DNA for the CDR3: TGTGCCAGCAGCCGACAGACAGGGACCGGAGAAAAACTGTTTTTT. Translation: CASSRQTGTGEKLFF.

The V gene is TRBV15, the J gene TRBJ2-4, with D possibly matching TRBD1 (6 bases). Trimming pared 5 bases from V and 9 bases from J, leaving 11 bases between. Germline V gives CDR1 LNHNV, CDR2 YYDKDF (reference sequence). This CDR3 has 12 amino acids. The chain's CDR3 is CATSGGEGIQYF. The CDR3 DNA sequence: TGTGCCACCAGCGGGGGCGAGGGCATTCAGTACTTC. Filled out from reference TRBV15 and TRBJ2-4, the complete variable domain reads DAMVIQNPRYQVTQFGKPVTLSCSQTLNHNVMYWYQQKSSQAPKLLFHYYDKDFNNEADTPDNFQSRRPNTSFCFLDIRSPGLGDTAMYLCATSGGEGIQYFGAGTRLSVL.

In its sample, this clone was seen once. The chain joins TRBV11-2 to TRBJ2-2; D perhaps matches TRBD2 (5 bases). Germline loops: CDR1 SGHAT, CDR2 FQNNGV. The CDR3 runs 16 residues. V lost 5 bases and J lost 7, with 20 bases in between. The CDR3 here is CASSRGVGRGGGELFF. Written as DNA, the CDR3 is TGTGCCAGCAGCCGCGGCGTAGGTCGGGGTGGCGGGGAGCTGTTTTTT.

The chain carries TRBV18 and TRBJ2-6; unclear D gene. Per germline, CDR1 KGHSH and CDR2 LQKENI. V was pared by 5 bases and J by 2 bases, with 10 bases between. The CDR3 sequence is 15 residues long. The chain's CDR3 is CASSYSTTGANVLTF. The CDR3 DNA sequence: TGTGCCAGCTCATATTCTACCACTGGGGCCAACGTCCTGACTTTC.

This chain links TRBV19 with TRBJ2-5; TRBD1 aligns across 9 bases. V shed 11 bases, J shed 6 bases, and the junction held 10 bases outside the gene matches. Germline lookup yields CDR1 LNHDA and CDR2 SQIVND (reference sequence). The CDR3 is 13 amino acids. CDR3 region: CASRPGQGKTQYF. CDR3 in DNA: TGTGCCTCTCGTCCGGGACAGGGAAAGACCCAGTACTTC.